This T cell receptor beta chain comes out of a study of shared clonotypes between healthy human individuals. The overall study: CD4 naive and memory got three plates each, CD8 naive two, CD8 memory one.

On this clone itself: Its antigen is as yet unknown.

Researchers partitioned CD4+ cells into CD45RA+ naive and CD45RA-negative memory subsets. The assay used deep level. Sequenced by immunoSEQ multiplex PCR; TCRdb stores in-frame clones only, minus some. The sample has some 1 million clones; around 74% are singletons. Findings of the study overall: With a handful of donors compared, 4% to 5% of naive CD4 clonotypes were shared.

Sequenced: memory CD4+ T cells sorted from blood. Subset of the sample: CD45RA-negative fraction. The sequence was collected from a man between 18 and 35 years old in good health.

The CDR3 DNA follows: TGTGCCAGCAGTGGGGCTAGCGGGAGGGGCGAGCAGTTCTTC. This translates into CASSGASGRGEQFF. This chain uses TRBV2 with TRBJ2-1, with TRBD2 identical over 12 bases. This CDR3 region has 14 residues. V shed 4 bases and J 10 bases; nucleotides not matched to a gene: 5. Germline assignment: CDR1 SNHLY and CDR2 FYNNEI.